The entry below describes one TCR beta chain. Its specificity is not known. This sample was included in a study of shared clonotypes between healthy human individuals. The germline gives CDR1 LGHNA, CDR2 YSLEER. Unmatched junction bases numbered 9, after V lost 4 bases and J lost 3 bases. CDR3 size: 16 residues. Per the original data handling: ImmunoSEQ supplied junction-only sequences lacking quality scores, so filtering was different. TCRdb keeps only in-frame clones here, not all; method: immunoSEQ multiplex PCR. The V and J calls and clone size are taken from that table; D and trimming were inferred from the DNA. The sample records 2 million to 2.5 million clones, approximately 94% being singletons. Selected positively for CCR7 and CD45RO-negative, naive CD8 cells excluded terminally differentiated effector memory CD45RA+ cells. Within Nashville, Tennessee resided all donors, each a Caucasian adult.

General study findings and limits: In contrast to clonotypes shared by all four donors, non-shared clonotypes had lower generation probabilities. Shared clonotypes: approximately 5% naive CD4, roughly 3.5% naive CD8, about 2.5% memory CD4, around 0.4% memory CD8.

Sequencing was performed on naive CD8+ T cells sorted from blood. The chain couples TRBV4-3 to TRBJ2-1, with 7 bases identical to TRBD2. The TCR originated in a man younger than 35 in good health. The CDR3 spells CASSRILAPDYNEQFF. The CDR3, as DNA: TGCGCCAGCAGCCGGATACTAGCGCCAGACTACAATGAGCAGTTCTTC.